The rows below give T cell receptor beta chains drawn from one sample of a study of blood T cell repertoires in COVID-19. TCRdb keeps only in-frame clones here, not all; method: immunoSEQ multiplex PCR. This table holds approximately 250,000 clones, about 86% found once. Sample: peripheral blood. These TCRs come from a woman aged 70-85 years with COVID-19, enrolled during active disease. Both conserved end residues are part of each CDR3. Fields, in order: V gene, CDR3 length, J gene, clone size, D gene, CDR3 DNA, CDR3 protein. D genes are given only for firm matches. Not every row has a clone size; where given, it reads once, few, many or a size class.

>TRBV28|18|TRBJ2-6|NA|NA
TGTGCCAGCAGTTTAAGGGCAGGGGATTTATCTGGGGCCAACGTCCTGACTTTC
CASSLRAGDLSGANVLTF
>TRBV12-1|14|TRBJ2-7|NA|NA
TGTGCCAGCAGCTTTGGGACAGGGCCCTACGAGCAGTACTTC
CASSFGTGPYEQYF
>TRBV11-2|15|TRBJ1-4|NA|NA
TGTGCCAGCAGCACACTCGGGGGGGCAGGGGAAAAACTGTTTTTT
CASSTLGGAGEKLFF
>TRBV5-4|17|TRBJ2-5|once|TRBD2
TGTGCCAGCAGCTTGGGCTCCTGGCGGGGGGGCATGGGGACCCAGTACTTC
CASSLGSWRGGMGTQYF
>TRBV7-2|14|TRBJ1-5|NA|TRBD1
TGTGCCAGCAGCGGACAGGGGGCCAACCAGCCCCAGCATTTT
CASSGQGANQPQHF
>TRBV4-2|14|TRBJ2-7|NA|TRBD1
TGTGCCAGCAGCCAAGAGACAGGGACCTACGAGCAGTACTTC
CASSQETGTYEQYF
>TRBV11-2|15|TRBJ1-1|NA|TRBD1
TGTGCCAGCAGCCGCCAGGGGGCCATGAACACTGAAGCTTTCTTT
CASSRQGAMNTEAFF
>TRBV11-2|15|TRBJ2-7|NA|TRBD2
TGTGCCAGCAGCGCTCTAGCGGGGGGACCCTACGAGCAGTACTTC
CASSALAGGPYEQYF
>TRBV5-6|14|TRBJ2-7|NA|TRBD1
TGTGCCAGCAGAAACAGGGGCGCGGCCTACGAGCAGTACTTC
CASRNRGAAYEQYF
>TRBV28|15|TRBJ1-3|once|NA
TGTGCCAGCAGTTCGCCTGCGAGTGCTGGAAACACCATATATTTT
CASSSPASAGNTIYF
>TRBV10-1|20|TRBJ2-2|NA|TRBD2
TGCGCCAGCAGTGAAGCAGGACTAGCGGGGGTCTCGCCGAACACCGGGGAGCTGTTTTTT
CASSEAGLAGVSPNTGELFF
>TRBV6-5|14|TRBJ1-2|NA|TRBD1
TGTGCCAGCAAAACGGACAGGGAAAAGCGTGGCTACACCTTC
CASKTDREKRGYTF
>TRBV7-9|15|TRBJ2-7|NA|TRBD2
TGTGCCAGCAGCTATGCGCGGACTAGCGGGGACGAGCAGTACTTC
CASSYARTSGDEQYF
>TRBV24-1|16|TRBJ2-1|NA|TRBD2
TGTGCCACCAGTGATTTGGAGGCTAGCGGGTACAATGAGCAGTTCTTC
CATSDLEASGYNEQFF
>TRBV7-9|12|TRBJ1-1|once|NA
TGTGCCAGCAGCTTAGGAGGGGGTGAAGCTTTCTTT
CASSLGGGEAFF
>TRBV2|16|TRBJ2-5|NA|TRBD2
TGTGCCAGCAGTAAACTAGCGGGGGGGAGTAAAGAGACCCAGTACTTC
CASSKLAGGSKETQYF
>TRBV4-1|16|TRBJ2-7|NA|NA
TGCGCCAGCAGCCAAGATACCGGGGGAAGCTCCTACGAGCAGTACTTC
CASSQDTGGSSYEQYF
>TRBV18|15|TRBJ1-5|NA|TRBD1
TGTGCCAGCTCACGCTCGGGACAGGGCAGTCAGCCCCAGCATTTT
CASSRSGQGSQPQHF
>TRBV3-1/TRBV3-2|15|TRBJ1-1|NA|TRBD1
TGTGCCAGCAGCCACACTGGCAGGGGGCTTGTTGAAGCTTTCTTT
CASSHTGRGLVEAFF
>TRBV24-1|15|TRBJ1-1|NA|TRBD1
TGTGCCACCAGTGACCGGGGACAGGGGGAACCTGAAGCTTTCTTT
CATSDRGQGEPEAFF
>TRBV12-5|14|TRBJ1-3|few|NA
TGTGCTAGTGCTACAGGTTTCTCTGGAAACACCATATATTTT
CASATGFSGNTIYF
>TRBV10-1|11|TRBJ2-3|few|NA
TGCGCCACCCAAATGGAGGGCACGCAGTATTTT
CATQMEGTQYF
>TRBV30|11|TRBJ2-7|once|NA
TGTGCCTGGGCCGCGGAGAGGGAGCAGTACTTC
CAWAAEREQYF
>TRBV7-2|15|TRBJ1-2|many|TRBD1
TGTGCCAGCAGCTTAGCGACAGGGGGTCTCTATGGCTACACCTTC
CASSLATGGLYGYTF
>TRBV6-4|16|TRBJ1-3|NA|NA
TGTGCCAGCAGCTACCCTGGGGGGGCGGCTGGAAACACCATATATTTT
CASSYPGGAAGNTIYF
>TRBV5-1|13|TRBJ2-5|NA|NA
TGCGCCAGCAGCTTGCGGGGGCAAGAGACCCAGTACTTC
CASSLRGQETQYF
>TRBV2|13|TRBJ2-7|NA|NA
TGTGCCAGCACCGAGGGCCGGGCCTACGAGCAGTACTTC
CASTEGRAYEQYF
>TRBV6-5|10|TRBJ2-2|NA|NA
TGTGCCGGCCGTACCGGGGAGCTGTTTTTT
CAGRTGELFF
>TRBV19|11|TRBJ2-1|NA|NA
TGTGCCAGTAGTATTAAAGGGGGACAGTTCTTC
CASSIKGGQFF
>TRBV19|15|TRBJ1-1|NA|NA
TGTGCCAGTAGTAATTCCCGTGGGCGGAACACTGAAGCTTTCTTT
CASSNSRGRNTEAFF
>TRBV21-1|16|TRBJ2-5|NA|NA
TGTGCCAGCAGCAGAAACCCCCGCGGGGGGGAAGAGACCCAGTACTTC
CASSRNPRGGEETQYF
>TRBV2|15|TRBJ1-1|NA|NA
TGTGCCAGCAGTGGGGGGGGCATGTGGAACACTGAAGCTTTCTTT
CASSGGGMWNTEAFF
>TRBV27|15|TRBJ1-6|NA|NA
TGTGCCAGCAGTTTATCCGGGGGAACGGGTTCACCCCTCCACTTT
CASSLSGGTGSPLHF
>TRBV10-3|13|TRBJ2-5|NA|NA
TGTGCCATCAGTGAAGGAGGGGAGGAGACCCAGTACTTC
CAISEGGEETQYF
>TRBV11-2|14|TRBJ1-5|NA|NA
TGTGCCAGCAGCTTAGGTCTGAGCAATCAGCCCCAGCATTTT
CASSLGLSNQPQHF
>TRBV6-5|13|TRBJ1-1|once|NA
TGTGCCAGCAGTTACGCCAGGAACACTGAAGCTTTCTTT
CASSYARNTEAFF
>TRBV5-1|14|TRBJ1-1|few|NA
TGCGCCAGCAGCTTTCCGGGGGAGAACACTGAAGCTTTCTTT
CASSFPGENTEAFF
>TRBV11-2|14|TRBJ2-7|NA|NA
TGTGCCAGCAGGAGGGTAGGCCCCCACTACGAGCAGTACTTC
CASRRVGPHYEQYF
>TRBV4-2|15|TRBJ2-2|NA|TRBD1
TGTGCCAGCAGCCAGACCGGACAGGCCTCCGGGGAGCTGTTTTTT
CASSQTGQASGELFF
>TRBV24-1|15|TRBJ1-4|NA|TRBD1
TGTGCCACCCTTCGGACAGGGGCCGATAATGAAAAACTGTTTTTT
CATLRTGADNEKLFF
>TRBV18|14|TRBJ1-4|NA|TRBD1
TGTGCCAGCTCACAGGACAGGGCTAATGAAAAACTGTTTTTT
CASSQDRANEKLFF
>TRBV27|12|TRBJ1-4|NA|NA
TGTGCCAGCAGTTTGAGTGGTGAAAAACTGTTTTTT
CASSLSGEKLFF
>TRBV3-1/TRBV3-2|13|TRBJ1-1|once|NA
TGTGCCAGCAGCCCGCGGGGGAACACTGAAGCTTTCTTT
CASSPRGNTEAFF
>TRBV7-8|15|TRBJ1-2|NA|NA
TGTGCCAGCACCGATAAGGGACTCGACGGCGATGGCTACACCTTC
CASTDKGLDGDGYTF
>TRBV30|13|TRBJ1-5|NA|TRBD1
TGTGCCTGGAGTCCTCGAACAGGGGAACCCCAGCATTTT
CAWSPRTGEPQHF
>TRBV24-1|14|TRBJ2-7|few|NA
TGTGCCACCAGTGGAGGGTCAGGGAGGAACGAGCAGTACTTC
CATSGGSGRNEQYF
>TRBV19|14|TRBJ1-5|NA|TRBD1
TGTGCCAGTAGGGGACAGGGCTACAATCAGCCCCAGCATTTT
CASRGQGYNQPQHF
>TRBV9|16|TRBJ2-3|NA|TRBD2
TGTGCCAGCAGCCCAGAACCGGGACTAGCGGGCCTCACGCAGTATTTT
CASSPEPGLAGLTQYF
>TRBV10-3|15|TRBJ1-6|NA|NA
TGTGCCATCAAGGAGACAGACTCCTATAATTCACCCCTCCACTTT
CAIKETDSYNSPLHF
>TRBV6-5|16|TRBJ2-3|NA|NA
TGTGCCAGCAGTTACCAGGGAACTCCCACCACAGATACGCAGTATTTT
CASSYQGTPTTDTQYF
>TRBV5-1|15|TRBJ2-1|NA|NA
TGCGCCAGCAGCACTTCTACCGGGGGGCAAAATGAGCAGTTCTTC
CASSTSTGGQNEQFF
>TRBV6-5|14|TRBJ1-4|once|TRBD1
TGTGCCAGCAGTATTGGGGGACAGGGTGAAAAACTGTTTTTT
CASSIGGQGEKLFF
>TRBV2|14|TRBJ2-1|NA|NA
TGTGCCAGCAGTGAAAGGGTGGGGCGGAATGAGCAGTTCTTC
CASSERVGRNEQFF
>TRBV19|13|TRBJ1-2|NA|TRBD1
TGTGCCGGACGCAGGGGGCTTGGCTATGGCTACACCTTC
CAGRRGLGYGYTF
>TRBV5-1|18|TRBJ2-5|NA|TRBD1
TGCGCCAGCAGCCCTGACCCGAGACAGGGAGCAGCCCAAGAGACCCAGTACTTC
CASSPDPRQGAAQETQYF
>TRBV19|13|TRBJ1-5|NA|NA
TGTGCCACCGGGGAAGGAATCAATCAGCCCCAGCATTTT
CATGEGINQPQHF
>TRBV4-2|11|TRBJ1-2|NA|NA
TGTGCCAGCAGCTCTCGGGATGGCTACACCTTC
CASSSRDGYTF
>TRBV5-1|11|TRBJ2-3|once|NA
TGCGCCAGCGGACAGTCGGATACGCAGTATTTT
CASGQSDTQYF
>TRBV5-1|14|TRBJ1-4|few|TRBD1
TGCGCCAGCAGGGCCACAGGGGCGGCTGAAAAACTGTTTTTT
CASRATGAAEKLFF
>TRBV12-3/TRBV12-4|13|TRBJ2-7|few|NA
TGTGCCAGCAGCCCCGGACAGTACTACGAGCAGTACTTC
CASSPGQYYEQYF